This TCR beta chain was sequenced for a study of T-cell reconstitution after alpha-beta-depleted transplantation in children. Overall study findings and caveats: Two months or so post-transplant, alpha-beta T cells reportedly derived from several hundred expanded graft clones. Surviving recipient T cells and intrathymic progenitors accounted for some patients' high TCRbeta diversity at day 60. The authors attributed T-cell counts and diversity one year after transplant mostly to newly produced T cells.

Details on this clonotype: Its antigen is as yet unknown.

CDR1 is SGHVS and CDR2 is FNYEAQ in the germline V gene. With 5 bases clipped from V and 4 bases from J, the junction kept 3 bases outside the gene matches. The CDR3 consists of 13 residues. Construction of the TCRbeta library involved unique molecular identifiers. In TCRdb, the PCR reads were re-called with MiXCR into one record per CDR3 protein. The data show roughly 310,000 distinct CDR3 sequences, more than 20% seen once. The material was PBMCs, mostly from graft donor cells, obtained 180 days after TCRalphabeta/CD19-depleted stem cell transplant. The clonotype comes from a male patient younger than 18 who had a stem cell transplant for acute lymphoblastic leukemia, so the T cells may come from the graft donor. V is TRBV7-6 and J is TRBJ2-7; 9 nucleotides match TRBD2. The CDR3 nucleotides are TGTGCCAGCAGCCCTAGCGGGGCTTACGAGCAGTACTTC. This codes for CASSPSGAYEQYF.